The 8 T cell receptor beta chains listed next were all sequenced from one sample in a study of cytomegalovirus exposure and HLA in healthy donors. Primers: 60 Vbeta forward and 13 Jbeta reverse. Data came from immunoSEQ multiplex PCR; TCRdb stores just in-frame clones and leaves some out. The table shows approximately 110,000 clones, with almost 70% occurring only once. Sequencing was performed on PBMCs. The receptors come from a young man in good health and CMV-seropositive.

Here the CDR3 reads CATSRDYLDLEQFF. CDR3 sequence (DNA): TGTGCCACCAGCAGAGATTACCTGGACTTGGAGCAGTTCTTC. The chain carries TRBV15 and TRBJ2-1, with D possibly matching TRBD2 (5 bases). CDR3 length equals 14 residues. CDR1 and CDR2 from the germline V gene are LNHNV and YYDKDF (reference sequence). V lost 0 bases to trimming and J lost 10 bases, with 13 bases between them.

This clone was observed once. CDR3 nucleotide sequence: TGCAGCGTTTTCGGCGGGGGGACAGGGGGGACTGAAGCTTTCTTT. This encodes CSVFGGGTGGTEAFF. The gene calls are TRBV29-1 and TRBJ1-1; TRBD1 matches at 11 bases. The CDR3 length is 15 residues. V was clipped by 5 bases and J by 5 bases; unmatched bases: 10. Germline CDR1 reads SQVTM; CDR2 reads ANQGSEA.

This clone has a handful of counts. The V gene is TRBV11-2, the J gene TRBJ1-2; a possible D gene is TRBD1 (6 bases). The CDR3 is made up of 16 amino acids. V dropped 5 bases and J dropped 8 bases, with 24 bases sitting between them. Germline-derived CDR1 and CDR2 are SGHAT and FQNNGV. The CDR3: CASSQIRGTVPFGYTF. The CDR3 coding sequence is TGTGCCAGCAGCCAAATAAGGGGGACGGTTCCTTTCGGCTACACCTTC.

V usage is TRBV12-5 and J usage is TRBJ2-5; TRBD1 might be the D (7 bases). The CDR3 covers 16 residues. Germline loops: CDR1 LGHNT, CDR2 FRNRAP. V was clipped by 8 bases and J by 3 bases, with 22 bases between them. CDR3 amino acids: CASTTGRRGREETQYF. The CDR3 DNA follows: TGTGCTAGTACGACAGGGCGGAGGGGGCGAGAAGAGACCCAGTACTTC.

The chain recombines TRBV9 with TRBJ2-2; TRBD1 matches at 9 bases. The V gene's germline CDR1 is SGDLS and CDR2 YYNGEE. The ends lost 4 bases at V and 3 bases at J; junction bases unmatched: 1. CDR3 size: 14 residues. Here the CDR3 DNA reads TGTGCCAGCAGCCGGACAGGGGACACCGGGGAGCTGTTTTTT. Residues: CASSRTGDTGELFF.

This chain connects TRBV5-1 to TRBJ1-1; D may be TRBD1 (5 bases). This CDR3 contains 16 residues. Trimming shortened V by 0 bases and J by 1 base, and 13 bases separated the two germline ends. Germline loops: CDR1 SGHRS, CDR2 YFSETQ. The CDR3 sequence is CASSLGRALGNTEAFF. The CDR3 DNA sequence: TGCGCCAGCAGCTTGGGCAGGGCGTTGGGGAACACTGAAGCTTTCTTT.

The J gene is TRBJ2-5, the V gene TRBV29-1; no firm D call. V was shortened by 6 bases and J by 1 base, with 12 bases between the two germline ends. The CDR3 contains 13 residues. Looked up from germline, CDR1 is SQVTM and CDR2 is ANQGSEA. In DNA form, the CDR3 reads TGCAGCGTCCGGGTGGGTGCCCAAGAGACCCAGTACTTC. This encodes CSVRVGAQETQYF.

V is TRBV15 and J is TRBJ1-2; no clear D. V shed 5 bases and J shed 6 bases, with 22 bases lying between them. Germline-derived CDR1 and CDR2 are LNHNV and YYDKDF (reference sequence). The CDR3 has 16 amino acids. Here the CDR3 reads CATSGPGGDDRDGYTF. DNA for the CDR3: TGTGCCACCAGCGGCCCGGGAGGAGACGATAGGGATGGCTACACCTTC.